The clone carrying this T cell receptor (beta chain) occurred many times. J lost 3 bases, V lost 2 bases, and 19 bases had no gene match. The germline gives CDR1 MNHEY, CDR2 SMNVEV (reference sequence). There are 20 residues in the CDR3. By 5'RACE template switching, TCR cDNA was produced, with a universal primer site and UMIs added in the process. MiXCR was run by TCRdb on the 5' RACE reads, yielding one entry per CDR3 protein. The data show a few hundred thousand distinct CDR3 sequences, less than 9% seen once. This entry comes from a study of T cells after yellow fever vaccination. The source was CD4+ T cells sorted from PBMCs, collected 15 days after the yellow fever booster vaccination. The chain joins TRBV27 to TRBJ2-7; 10 positions match TRBD2. This TCR came from a man in his thirties or forties who received the YFV17D yellow fever vaccine. This CDR3 is CASSLRGWTSGPTDGYEQYF. The DNA of the CDR3 is TGTGCCAGCAGTTTAAGGGGGTGGACTAGCGGCCCTACTGACGGCTACGAGCAGTACTTC.